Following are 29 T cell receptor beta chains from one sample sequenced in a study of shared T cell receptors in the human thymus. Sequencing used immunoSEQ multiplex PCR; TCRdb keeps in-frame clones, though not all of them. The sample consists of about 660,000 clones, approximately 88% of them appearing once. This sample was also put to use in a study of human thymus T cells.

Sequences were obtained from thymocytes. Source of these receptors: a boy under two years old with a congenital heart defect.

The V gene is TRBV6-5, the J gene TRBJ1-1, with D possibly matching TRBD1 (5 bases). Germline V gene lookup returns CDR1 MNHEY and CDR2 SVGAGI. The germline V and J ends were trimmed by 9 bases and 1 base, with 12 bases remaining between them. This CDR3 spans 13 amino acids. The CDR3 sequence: CASSRGTNTEAFF. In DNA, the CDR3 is TGTGCCAGTTCACGGGGGACGAACACTGAAGCTTTCTTT.

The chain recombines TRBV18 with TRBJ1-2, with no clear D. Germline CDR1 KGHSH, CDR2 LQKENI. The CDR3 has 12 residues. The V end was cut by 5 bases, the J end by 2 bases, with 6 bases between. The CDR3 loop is CASSSENYGYTF. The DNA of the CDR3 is TGTGCCAGCTCAAGTGAGAACTATGGCTACACCTTC.

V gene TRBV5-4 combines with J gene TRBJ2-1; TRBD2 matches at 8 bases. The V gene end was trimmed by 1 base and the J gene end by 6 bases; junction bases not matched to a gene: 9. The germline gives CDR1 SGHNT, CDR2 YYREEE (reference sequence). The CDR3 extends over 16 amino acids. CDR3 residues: CASSLQRERITNEQFF. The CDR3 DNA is TGTGCCAGCAGCTTGCAGCGGGAGCGTATTACCAATGAGCAGTTCTTC.

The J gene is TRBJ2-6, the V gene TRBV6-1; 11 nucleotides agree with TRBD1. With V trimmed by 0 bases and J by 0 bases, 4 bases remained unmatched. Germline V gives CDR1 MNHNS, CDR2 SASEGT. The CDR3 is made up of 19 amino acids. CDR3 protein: CASSEAGQGALSGANVLTF. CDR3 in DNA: TGTGCCAGCAGTGAAGCCGGACAGGGGGCTCTCTCTGGGGCCAACGTCCTGACTTTC.

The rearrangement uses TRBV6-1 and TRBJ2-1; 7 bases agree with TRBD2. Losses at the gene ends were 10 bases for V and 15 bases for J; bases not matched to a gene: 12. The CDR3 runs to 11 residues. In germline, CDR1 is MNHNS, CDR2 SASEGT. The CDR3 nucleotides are TGTGCCACTAGAGGCCCGACTAGCCGGTTCTTC. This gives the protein CATRGPTSRFF.

CDR3 in DNA: TGTGCCAGCAGTCCGCGCGGGGGTAGCAAGGAGCAGTATTTT. Translated, it gives CASSPRGGSKEQYF. The rearrangement joins TRBV27 to TRBJ2-3, with TRBD2 matching 7 bases. Trimming cost V 5 bases and J 11 bases; bases outside gene matches: 13. Looked up from germline, CDR1 is MNHEY and CDR2 is SMNVEV (reference sequence). The CDR3 sequence is 14 residues long.

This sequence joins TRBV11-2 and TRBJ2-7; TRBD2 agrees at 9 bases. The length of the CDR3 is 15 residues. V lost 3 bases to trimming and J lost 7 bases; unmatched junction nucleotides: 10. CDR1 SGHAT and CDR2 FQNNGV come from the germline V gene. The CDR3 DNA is TGTGCCAGCAGCTTCTCGCTAGCGGGATCGGGGGAGCAGTACTTC. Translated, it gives CASSFSLAGSGEQYF.

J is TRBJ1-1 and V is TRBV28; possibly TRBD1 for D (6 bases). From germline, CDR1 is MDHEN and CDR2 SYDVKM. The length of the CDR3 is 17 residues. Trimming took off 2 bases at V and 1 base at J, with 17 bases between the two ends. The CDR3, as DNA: TGTGCCAGCAGTTTACCCTATCGGACAGCACCGAACACTGAAGCTTTCTTT. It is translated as CASSLPYRTAPNTEAFF.

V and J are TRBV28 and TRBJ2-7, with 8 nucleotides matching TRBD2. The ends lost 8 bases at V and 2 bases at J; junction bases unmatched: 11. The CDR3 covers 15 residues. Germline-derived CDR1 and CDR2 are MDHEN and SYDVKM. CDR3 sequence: CASLGGEDTPYEQYF. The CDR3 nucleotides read TGTGCCAGCCTCGGGGGGGAGGATACACCCTACGAGCAGTACTTC.

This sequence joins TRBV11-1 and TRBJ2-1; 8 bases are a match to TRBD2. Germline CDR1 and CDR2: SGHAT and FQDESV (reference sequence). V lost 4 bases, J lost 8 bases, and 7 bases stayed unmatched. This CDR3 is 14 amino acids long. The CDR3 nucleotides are TGTGCCAGCAGCTCTAGCGGGTTTTTCGATGAGCAGTTCTTC. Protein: CASSSSGFFDEQFF.

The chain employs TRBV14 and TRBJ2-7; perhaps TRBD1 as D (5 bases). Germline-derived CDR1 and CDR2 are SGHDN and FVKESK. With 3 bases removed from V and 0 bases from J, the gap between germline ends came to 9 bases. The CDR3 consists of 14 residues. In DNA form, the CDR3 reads TGTGCCAGCAGCCACGCCAGGGTCTCCTACGAGCAGTACTTC. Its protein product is CASSHARVSYEQYF.

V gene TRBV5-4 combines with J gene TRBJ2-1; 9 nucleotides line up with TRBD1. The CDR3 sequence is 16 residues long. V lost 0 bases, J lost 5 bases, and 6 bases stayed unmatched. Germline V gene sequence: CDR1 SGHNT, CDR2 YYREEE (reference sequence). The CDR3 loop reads CASSLGGTGYHNEQFF. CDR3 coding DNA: TGTGCCAGCAGCTTGGGGGGGACAGGGTACCACAATGAGCAGTTCTTC.

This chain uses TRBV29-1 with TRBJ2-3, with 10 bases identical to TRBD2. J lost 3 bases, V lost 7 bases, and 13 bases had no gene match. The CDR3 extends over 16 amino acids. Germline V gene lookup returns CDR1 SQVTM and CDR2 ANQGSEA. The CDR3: CSAVLASGGRTDTQYF. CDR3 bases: TGCAGCGCTGTCCTTGCTAGCGGGGGAAGGACAGATACGCAGTATTTT.

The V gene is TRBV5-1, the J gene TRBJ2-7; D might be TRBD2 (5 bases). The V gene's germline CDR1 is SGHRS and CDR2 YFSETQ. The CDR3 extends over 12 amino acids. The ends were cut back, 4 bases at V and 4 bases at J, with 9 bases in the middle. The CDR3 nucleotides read TGCGCCAGCAGCCCGGGAAAATACGAGCAGTACTTC. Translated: CASSPGKYEQYF.

CDR3 region: CASSEDSLKNIQYF. The CDR3 DNA reads TGTGCCAGCAGTGAAGACAGCTTGAAAAACATTCAGTACTTC. The chain uses TRBV25-1 and TRBJ2-4, with D perhaps TRBD1 (5 bases). This CDR3 has 14 residues. The ends were cut back, 2 bases at V and 4 bases at J, with 9 bases in the middle. The germline V gene has CDR1 MGHDK and CDR2 SYGVNS.

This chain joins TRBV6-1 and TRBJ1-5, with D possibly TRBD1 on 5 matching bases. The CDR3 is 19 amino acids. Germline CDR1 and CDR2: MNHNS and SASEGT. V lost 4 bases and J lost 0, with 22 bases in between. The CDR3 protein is CASSGKKGTKDSSNQPQHF. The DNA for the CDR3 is TGTGCCAGCAGTGGAAAGAAGGGCACCAAAGACAGTAGCAATCAGCCCCAGCATTTT.

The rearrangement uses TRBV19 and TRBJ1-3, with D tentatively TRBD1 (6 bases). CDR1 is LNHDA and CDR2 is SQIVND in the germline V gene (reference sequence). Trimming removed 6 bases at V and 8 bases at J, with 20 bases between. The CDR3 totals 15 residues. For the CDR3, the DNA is TGTGCCAGTAGGACGGGACAAGAACGTCGACACACCATATATTTT. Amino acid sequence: CASRTGQERRHTIYF.

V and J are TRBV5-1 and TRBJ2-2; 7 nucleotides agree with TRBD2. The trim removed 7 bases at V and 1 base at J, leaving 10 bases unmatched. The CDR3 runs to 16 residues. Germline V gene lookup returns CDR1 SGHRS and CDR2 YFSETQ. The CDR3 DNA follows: TGCGCCAGCTGCCCCAAACCGGGGGGGAACACCGGGGAGCTGTTTTTT. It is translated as CASCPKPGGNTGELFF.

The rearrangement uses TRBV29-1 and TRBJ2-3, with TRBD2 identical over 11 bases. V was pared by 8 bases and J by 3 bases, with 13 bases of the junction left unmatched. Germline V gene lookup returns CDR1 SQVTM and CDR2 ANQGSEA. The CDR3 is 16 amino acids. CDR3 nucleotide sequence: TGCAGCCCCAGGGTAGCGGGAGGGCCGGAGACAGATACGCAGTATTTT. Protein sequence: CSPRVAGGPETDTQYF.

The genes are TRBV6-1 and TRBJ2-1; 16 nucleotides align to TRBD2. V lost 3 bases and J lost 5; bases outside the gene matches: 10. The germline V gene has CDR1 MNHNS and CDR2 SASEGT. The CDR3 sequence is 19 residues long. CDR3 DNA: TGTGCCAGCAGTGATTCCGGGACTAGCGGGAGGGCGAAGAACAATGAGCAGTTCTTC. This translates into CASSDSGTSGRAKNNEQFF.

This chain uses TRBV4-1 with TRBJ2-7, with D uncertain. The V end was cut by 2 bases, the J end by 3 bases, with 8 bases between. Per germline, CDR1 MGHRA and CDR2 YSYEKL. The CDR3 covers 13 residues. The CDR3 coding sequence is TGCGCCAGCAGCCAACCTAGAAGCTACGAGCAGTACTTC. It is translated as CASSQPRSYEQYF.

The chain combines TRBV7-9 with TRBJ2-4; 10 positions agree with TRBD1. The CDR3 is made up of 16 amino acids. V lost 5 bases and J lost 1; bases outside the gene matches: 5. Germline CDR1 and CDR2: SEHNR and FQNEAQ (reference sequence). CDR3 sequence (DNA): TGTGCCAGCAGCACGGGGACAGGGGCGGCCAAAAACATTCAGTACTTC. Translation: CASSTGTGAAKNIQYF.

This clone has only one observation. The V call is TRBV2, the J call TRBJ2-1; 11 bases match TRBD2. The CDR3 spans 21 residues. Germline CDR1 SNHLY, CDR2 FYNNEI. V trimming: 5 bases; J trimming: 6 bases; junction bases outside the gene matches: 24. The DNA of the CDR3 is TGTGCCAGCAGTCACACCGCTAACTTTAGCGGGAGGGCTCCCAGGCCCAATGAGCAGTTCTTC. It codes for CASSHTANFSGRAPRPNEQFF.

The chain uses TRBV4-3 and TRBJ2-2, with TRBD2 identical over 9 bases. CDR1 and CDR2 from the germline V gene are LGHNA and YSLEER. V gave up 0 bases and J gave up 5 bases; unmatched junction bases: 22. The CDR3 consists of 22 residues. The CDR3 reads CASSQDGTSEPASGRKTGELFF. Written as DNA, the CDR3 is TGCGCCAGCAGCCAAGATGGGACCTCGGAGCCAGCCAGCGGGAGGAAGACCGGGGAGCTGTTTTTT.

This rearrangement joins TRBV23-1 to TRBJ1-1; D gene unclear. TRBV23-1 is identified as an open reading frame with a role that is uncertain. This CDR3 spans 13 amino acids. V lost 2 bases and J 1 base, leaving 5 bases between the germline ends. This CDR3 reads CASSQEGNTEAFF. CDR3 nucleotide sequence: TGCGCCAGCAGTCAAGAGGGGAACACTGAAGCTTTCTTT.

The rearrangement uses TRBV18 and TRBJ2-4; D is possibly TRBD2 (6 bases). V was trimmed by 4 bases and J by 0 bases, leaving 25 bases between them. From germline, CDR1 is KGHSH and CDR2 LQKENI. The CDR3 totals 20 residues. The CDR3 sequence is CASSLPEGSASRVAKNIQYF. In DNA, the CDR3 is TGTGCCAGCTCACTCCCGGAGGGCAGCGCCAGTAGAGTAGCCAAAAACATTCAGTACTTC.

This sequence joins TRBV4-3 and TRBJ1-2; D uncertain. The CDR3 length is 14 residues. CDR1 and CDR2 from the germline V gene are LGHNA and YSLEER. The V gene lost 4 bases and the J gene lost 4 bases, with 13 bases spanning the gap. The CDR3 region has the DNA TGCGCCAGCAGCCCGTACCCAACCAGCTATGGCTACACCTTC. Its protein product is CASSPYPTSYGYTF.

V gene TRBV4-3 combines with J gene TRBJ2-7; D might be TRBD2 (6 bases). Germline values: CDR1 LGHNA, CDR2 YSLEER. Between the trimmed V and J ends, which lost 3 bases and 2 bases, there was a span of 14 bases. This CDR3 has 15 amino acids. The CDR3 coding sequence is TGCGCCAGCAGCCAGGGCCGGGACTTACCCTACGAGCAGTACTTC. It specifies CASSQGRDLPYEQYF.

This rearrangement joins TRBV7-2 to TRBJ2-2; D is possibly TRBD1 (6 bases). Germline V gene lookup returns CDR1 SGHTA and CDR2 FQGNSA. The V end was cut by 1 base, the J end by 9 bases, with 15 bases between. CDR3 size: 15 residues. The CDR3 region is CASSLGDTDTRELFF. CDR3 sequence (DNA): TGTGCCAGCAGCTTAGGGGACACCGACACGCGGGAGCTGTTTTTT.